The 17 T cell receptor beta chains below were found in one sample sequenced in a study of blood T cells in healthy people across ages. Using a J-beta primer mix together with a sample-barcoded 5' primer, a second PCR was run for about 7 to 12 cycles. TCRdb ran MiXCR on the 5' RACE reads and lists one entry per CDR3 protein. Among some 790,000 distinct CDR3 sequences listed, 25% to 35% were seen once. The sample consisted of blood. These TCRs come from a woman older than 75 in good health.

This clonotype was counted only a few times. The chain couples TRBV20-1 to TRBJ1-5, with unresolved D. V was clipped by 6 bases and J by 0 bases, with 18 bases between them. Germline loops: CDR1 DFQATT, CDR2 SNEGSKA (reference sequence). The CDR3 loop spans 16 amino acids. The CDR3 DNA sequence: TGCAGTGCCCACGGACGGAGTTATTATAGCAATCAGCCCCAGCATTTT. Translated, it gives CSAHGRSYYSNQPQHF.

The chain uses TRBV6-5 and TRBJ2-3; TRBD2 matches at 13 bases. Germline V gene lookup returns CDR1 MNHEY and CDR2 SVGAGI. The V segment lost 7 bases and the J segment 6 bases; nucleotides outside the gene matches: 7. This CDR3 is 15 amino acids long. The CDR3 protein is CASTRGTSGDDTQYF. In nucleotides, the CDR3 is TGTGCCAGCACTCGCGGGACTAGCGGGGACGATACGCAGTATTTT.

The table lists this clonotype with a few counts. The V and J genes are TRBV6-2 or TRBV6-3 and TRBJ1-2; tentatively, D is TRBD1 (6 bases). Germline-derived CDR1 and CDR2 are MNHEY and SVGEGT. The CDR3 contains 14 residues. With 11 bases removed from V and 3 bases from J, the gap between germline ends came to 19 bases. The CDR3 DNA reads TGTGCCCTCCCCCTAAGGGGGTACCACTATGGCTACACCTTC. Amino acid sequence: CALPLRGYHYGYTF.

V usage is TRBV7-2 and J usage is TRBJ2-7, with D perhaps TRBD2 (5 bases). Germline V gene data show CDR1 as SGHTA and CDR2 as FQGNSA. V was trimmed by 3 bases and J by 9 bases, leaving 15 bases between them. CDR3 length equals 13 residues. The CDR3 DNA is TGTGCCAGCAGCTTCCGGGAACCCCATGGGCAGTACTTC. It yields the protein CASSFREPHGQYF.

This chain connects TRBV27 to TRBJ1-2; 7 nucleotides line up with TRBD1. Germline CDR1 is MNHEY and CDR2 is SMNVEV (reference sequence). This CDR3 spans 17 amino acids. The junction had 11 bases not matched to a gene; V was cut back by 0 bases and J by 4 bases. CDR3 sequence reads: CASSLSNRGPQLYGYTF. The CDR3 nucleotides are TGTGCCAGCAGTTTATCGAACAGGGGTCCCCAGCTCTATGGCTACACCTTC.

The table lists this clonotype with a few counts. An end of the junction differs from the germline gene, which may be a read error. CDR3 residues: CSARGQGGSIDTQYF. The CDR3 nucleotides are TGCAGTGCTAGGGGCCAGGGGGGGAGCATAGATACGCAGTATTTT. The V gene is TRBV20-1, the J gene TRBJ2-3, with D tentatively TRBD1 or TRBD2 (7 bases each). In germline, CDR1 is DFQATT, CDR2 SNEGSKA (reference sequence). The CDR3 is made up of 15 amino acids.

This chain links TRBV9 with TRBJ2-6, with D perhaps matching TRBD1 (5 bases). The CDR3 consists of 16 residues. Trimming took 4 bases from V and 4 from J, leaving 15 bases between them. Germline V gene data show CDR1 as SGDLS and CDR2 as YYNGEE. CDR3 sequence: CASSLTTGPGANVLTF. CDR3 in DNA: TGTGCCAGCAGCTTAACAACAGGCCCCGGGGCCAACGTCCTGACTTTC.

This clonotype was detected only once. This may be a read error: a much more frequent sequence differs by one nucleotide. The chain carries TRBV7-2 and TRBJ1-5, with 9 bases fitting TRBD1. CDR3 length equals 15 residues. Looked up from germline, CDR1 is SGHTA and CDR2 is FQGNSA. The junction had 9 bases not matched to a gene; V was cut back by 5 bases and J by 7 bases. Written as DNA, the CDR3 is TGTGCCAGCAGCACCTCGGACAGGGGCGGGCAGCCCCAGCATTTT. It translates to CASSTSDRGGQPQHF.

In its sample, this clonotype was seen a few times. The chain uses TRBV4-1 and TRBJ2-3; D unclear. Trimming removed 0 bases from V and 0 bases from J, with 16 bases in between. CDR3 length: 18 residues. CDR1 and CDR2 (germline): MGHRA, YSYEKL. The CDR3 sequence is CASSQDRGATSSTDTQYF. In nucleotides, the CDR3 is TGCGCCAGCAGCCAAGATCGAGGAGCGACTTCTAGCACAGATACGCAGTATTTT.

The chain uses TRBV9 and TRBJ2-1; D not certain. CDR1 is SGDLS, CDR2 YYNGEE, per germline. This CDR3 region has 12 residues. Trimming stripped 7 bases from V and 8 bases from J, with 13 bases between. CDR3 protein: CASGPKDDEQFF. The CDR3 DNA follows: TGTGCCAGCGGCCCAAAGGACGATGAGCAGTTCTTC.

This clonotype occurred a few times. This sequence joins TRBV7-9 and TRBJ2-1; TRBD2 agrees at 10 bases. The ends lost 11 bases at V and 12 bases at J; junction bases unmatched: 10. In germline, CDR1 is SEHNR, CDR2 FQNEAQ (reference sequence). The length of the CDR3 is 12 residues. The CDR3: CADGVAGGLQFF. The CDR3, as DNA: TGTGCCGATGGGGTAGCGGGGGGTCTGCAGTTCTTC.

This clonotype was seen a handful of times. This may be a read error, as it is one base from a much larger clone. The chain links TRBV20-1 to TRBJ2-7; a weak D match, TRBD1 (6 bases). Germline assignment: CDR1 DFQATT and CDR2 SNEGSKA (reference sequence). Between the trimmed V and J ends, which lost 7 bases and 4 bases, there was a span of 11 bases. CDR3 length: 11 amino acids. CDR3 DNA sequence: TGCAGTGTTCCAACAGGGTACGAGCAGTACTTC. Protein sequence: CSVPTGYEQYF.

This clonotype has more than one count but fewer than ten. The rearrangement links TRBV7-9 to TRBJ1-4, with a weak D call TRBD1 (6 bases). The V gene's germline CDR1 is SEHNR and CDR2 FQNEAQ (reference sequence). The V gene lost 3 bases and the J gene lost 8 bases, with 16 bases spanning the gap. CDR3 length equals 15 residues. The CDR3 region has the DNA TGTGCCAGCAGCTTTAGAGAAGGGGGAAAGGAAAAACTGTTTTTT. Its protein is CASSFREGGKEKLFF.

In this sample, this clonotype turned up many times. V usage is TRBV6-2 or TRBV6-3 and J usage is TRBJ2-4; 8 bases line up with TRBD1. The germline CDR1 and CDR2 sequences are MNHEY and SVGEGT. Unmatched junction bases numbered 3, after V lost 5 bases and J lost 0 bases. This CDR3 has 15 residues. In DNA form, the CDR3 reads TGTGCCAGCAGTCCAGGACAGGGAGCCAAAAACATTCAGTACTTC. Translating it yields CASSPGQGAKNIQYF.

This clonotype was recorded many times. V and J are TRBV3-1 and TRBJ1-2; the D gene is possibly TRBD1 (5 bases). In germline, CDR1 is LGHDT, CDR2 YNNKEL (reference sequence). V was cut by 7 bases and J by 8 bases, with 14 bases left in between. CDR3 length: 12 residues. CDR3 nucleotide sequence: TGTGCCAGCAACGACAGAGTGGGCGGCTACACCTTC. It translates to CASNDRVGGYTF.

With regard to this clonotype: This may stem from a read error, because a much larger clone lies one nucleotide away. The chain couples TRBV7-2 to TRBJ2-7; no clear D gene. Trimming took 3 bases from V and 7 from J, leaving 7 bases between them. This CDR3 spans 11 amino acids. Per germline, CDR1 SGHTA and CDR2 FQGNSA. The CDR3 DNA follows: TGTGCCAGCAGCTTTCAGGTTGAGCAGTACTTC. Translating it yields CASSFQVEQYF. Drawing the rest from reference TRBV7-2 and TRBJ2-7, the complete variable domain is GAGVSQSPSNKVTEKGKDVELRCDPISGHTALYWYRQSLGQGLEFLIYFQGNSAPDKSGLPSDRFSAERTGGSVSTLTIQRTQQEDSAVYLCASSFQVEQYFGPGTRLTVT.

This clonotype was found many times. The gene calls are TRBV7-9 and TRBJ1-1, with a possible D match to TRBD1 (6 bases). V was shortened by 5 bases and J by 4 bases, with 20 bases between the two germline ends. The CDR3 is made up of 16 amino acids. Germline values: CDR1 SEHNR, CDR2 FQNEAQ (reference sequence). CDR3 sequence (DNA): TGTGCCAGCAGCCCCGAGTGGGACATGTACTTCACTGAAGCTTTCTTT. Protein: CASSPEWDMYFTEAFF.